This paragraph covers one T cell receptor (beta chain) sequence. It has no known antigen specificity. Nothing much larger sits one base from this clone, and base qualities are not available. Enrolling through a virtual design, the prospective study's participants ranged in age from roughly 18 to 89 years and lived across approximately 25 United States geographic areas. In the prospective study, cohorts were assigned on the basis of participant-reported clinical history obtained from a screening survey and a study questionnaire. In the prospective study, whole blood, serum and a nasopharyngeal or oropharyngeal swab were collected from each participant by mobile phlebotomists. Participants in the prospective study had the option to provide additional blood draws and questionnaires over a 2-month period. Prospective study blood samples were shipped either frozen or at room temperature before DNA extraction.

Clipping removes 3 bases from V and 4 bases from J, with 11 as the unmatched junction base count. The CDR3 has 16 amino acids, counting the end cysteine and phenylalanine. The only DNA kept is the CDR3, 48 bases in frame from the first base. Sequences SGHDT (CDR1) and YYEEEE (CDR2) are obtained from the germline V gene. This record belongs to a study of blood T cell repertoires in COVID-19 (dated by TCRdb to 2019 to 2021). Regarding the complete study: Collaborator samples came from the United States, Italy and Spain and covered acute and convalescent phases of COVID-19. The material from the prospective study consisted of cDNA or gDNA derived from T cells, B-cell-depleted T cells, or PBMCs. Subjects who had been exposed to COVID-19, were actively infected with it, or had recovered from it provided the deeply sampled blood TCRbeta repertoires that made up the dataset. The repertoires were released in a freely available public database meant as a resource for research on the immune response to SARS-CoV-2. The samples were drawn from two sources: the first 160 participants of the ongoing ImmuneRACE study, and 1,200 or so subjects contributed by 6 global collaborators. Sample metadata almost always included a de-identified subject ID, COVID-19 status, age in years and sex. Where HLA class I and class II types were available, the types were taken from metadata supplied by the sample provider, not from assay-based typing. Broader findings and caveats from the paper: The amount of clinical and demographic metadata varied by source and participant and was provided uncurated.

TCRbeta CDR3 regions were amplified from genomic DNA using the immunoSEQ Assay, a bias-controlled multiplex PCR. The original pipeline was this. Within the assay, amplification of reference gene primers was used to estimate how many nucleated cells each sample contained. To quantify the absolute abundance of each unique TCRbeta CDR3 rearrangement, sequence reads were collapsed and filtered. For each sample, productive Simpson clonality was calculated by taking the square root of Simpson's diversity index across productive rearrangements. Entries here come from immuneACCESS through TCRdb and include only in-frame sequences with V and J called. Some clones fail to appear in such tables; in the studies checked, an unresolved V gene covers under half of the shortfall, and the cause of the remainder is unknown. That table supplies the V and J calls and clone size; D and trimming were determined from the DNA. The sample includes fewer than 250,000 clones, with approximately 86% observed a single time. The top ten constitute 2.6% of the sample.

The receptor's source is a woman younger than 45 with acute COVID-19. Sequencing was performed on PBMCs or T cells enriched from blood (not recorded which). The receptor chain draws on TRBV5-6 and TRBJ1-2; the central 8 bases match TRBD1. In nucleotides, the sequence is TGTGCCAGCAGCTCACCCGGGACAGGCTCGGGCTATGGCTACACCTTC. Its translation reads: CASSSPGTGSGYGYTF.